This is a list of T cell receptor beta chains from one sample in a study of STAT5B mutations in CD4+ large granular lymphocyte leukemia. Profiled with immunoSEQ multiplex PCR; TCRdb holds only in-frame clones, not every one. The data show around 30,000 clones, approximately 81% seen once. Material for sequencing was CD4+ T cells from blood buffy coats. These receptors were collected from a human donor in good health. The CDR3 runs from the conserved cysteine through the conserved F or W. Fields, in order: CDR3 protein, CDR3 DNA, clone size, V gene, D gene, J gene. D genes are given only for firm matches. The size entry is marked missing in some rows and otherwise reads once, few, many or a size class.

CASSSASREGYTQYF	TGTGCCAGCAGTTCAGCTTCGCGGGAGGGGTATACGCAGTATTTT	once	TRBV6-5	TRBD2	TRBJ2-3
CASSFGTGVVGGEQFF	TGCGCCAGCAGCTTCGGGACAGGGGTCGTAGGTGGTGAGCAGTTCTTC	-	TRBV5-1	TRBD1	TRBJ2-1
CASSLLETIQETQYF	TGTGCCAGCAGCTTACTAGAAACAATCCAAGAGACCCAGTACTTC	-	TRBV7-8	-	TRBJ2-5
CASSAHDRGTEAFF	TGTGCCAGCAGCGCACATGACAGGGGAACTGAAGCTTTCTTT	-	TRBV9	TRBD1	TRBJ1-1
CASTRTSGTYNEQFF	TGTGCCAGCACCCGGACTAGCGGGACCTACAATGAGCAGTTCTTC	-	TRBV7-9	TRBD2	TRBJ2-1
CASRFTGQDSNQPQHF	TGTGCAAGTCGCTTTACCGGACAGGATAGCAATCAGCCCCAGCATTTT	-	TRBV12-2	-	TRBJ1-5
CASSLVSGTNTEAFF	TGTGCCAGCAGCTTAGTTTCCGGGACAAACACTGAAGCTTTCTTT	-	TRBV11-3	-	TRBJ1-1
CASSPRGTRNTDTQYF	TGTGCCAGCAGCCCTAGAGGGACTAGAAACACAGATACGCAGTATTTT	-	TRBV11-3	TRBD2	TRBJ2-3
CASSPRGREPYEQYF	TGCGCCAGCAGCCCAAGGGGCAGGGAACCCTACGAGCAGTACTTC	-	TRBV4-3	-	TRBJ2-7
CASSENRALTDTQYF	TGTGCCAGCAGTGAGAACAGGGCATTAACAGATACGCAGTATTTT	-	TRBV2	-	TRBJ2-3
CASRLNREGSGYTF	TGTGCCAGCAGACTCAACAGGGAAGGAAGCGGCTACACCTTC	-	TRBV2	-	TRBJ1-2
CASSDRVNEQFF	TGTGCCAGCAGTGACAGGGTCAATGAGCAGTTCTTC	-	TRBV2	-	TRBJ2-1
CASSPREGANEKLFF	TGTGCCAGCAGCCCGAGGGAAGGAGCTAATGAAAAACTGTTTTTT	-	TRBV7-2	-	TRBJ1-4
CASSRRDGPSGNTIYF	TGTGCCAGTAGTAGAAGGGACGGACCCTCTGGAAACACCATATATTTT	-	TRBV19	-	TRBJ1-3
CSVLQSGGEQYF	TGCAGCGTCCTGCAATCGGGGGGCGAGCAGTACTTC	-	TRBV29-1	TRBD2	TRBJ2-7
CASSADNGAHEAFF	TGTGCCAGCAGTGCCGACAATGGGGCCCATGAAGCTTTCTTT	-	TRBV6-5	-	TRBJ1-1
CASSPPSAPNTGELFF	TGTGCCAGCAGCCCCCCTAGCGCCCCGAACACCGGGGAGCTGTTTTTT	-	TRBV9	-	TRBJ2-2
CASSLEVTGTEAFF	TGTGCCAGCAGCTTAGAGGTGACAGGTACTGAAGCTTTCTTT	once	TRBV7-8	-	TRBJ1-1
CASSLTGTSSSYNEQFF	TGTGCCAGCAGCTTGACCGGGACTTCGAGCTCCTACAATGAGCAGTTCTTC	once	TRBV5-6	-	TRBJ2-1
CASSFLGDGYTF	TGCGCCAGCAGCTTCCTGGGGGATGGCTACACCTTC	-	TRBV5-1	-	TRBJ1-2
CASSTRTGMNTEAFF	TGTGCCAGCAGCACAAGGACGGGGATGAACACTGAAGCTTTCTTT	few	TRBV7-2	-	TRBJ1-1
CASSWGLDYNEQFF	TGTGCCAGCAGCTGGGGGCTTGACTACAATGAGCAGTTCTTC	-	TRBV5-4	-	TRBJ2-1
CASRVIPNEKLFF	TGTGCCAGCAGGGTCATACCGAATGAAAAACTGTTTTTT	-	TRBV2	-	TRBJ1-4
CASRLAGISYEQYF	TGTGCCAGCAGACTAGCGGGAATTTCCTACGAGCAGTACTTC	-	TRBV6-6	TRBD2	TRBJ2-7
CASSEVQGHTEAFF	TGTGCCAGCAGTGAAGTCCAGGGACACACTGAAGCTTTCTTT	once	TRBV2	-	TRBJ1-1
CASSYSGQGAYEQYF	TGTGCCAGCAGTTACTCAGGACAGGGGGCCTACGAGCAGTACTTC	-	TRBV6-6	TRBD1	TRBJ2-7
CASSEDWGWSNNEQFF	TGTGCCAGCAGTGAAGATTGGGGGTGGTCCAACAATGAGCAGTTCTTC	-	TRBV2	-	TRBJ2-1
CASTNGGGVQPQHF	TGTGCCAGCACTAACGGGGGGGGAGTTCAGCCCCAGCATTTT	-	TRBV6-6	-	TRBJ1-5
CASSNRDRVNGEQYF	TGTGCCAGCAGCAACCGGGACAGGGTAAATGGCGAGCAGTACTTC	-	TRBV21-1	-	TRBJ2-7
CASIGQVTDTQYF	TGTGCCAGCATAGGGCAGGTGACAGATACGCAGTATTTT	-	TRBV6-5	-	TRBJ2-3
CASSVDPGATAEQYF	TGTGCCAGCAGCGTAGATCCGGGGGCAACGGCCGAGCAGTACTTC	-	TRBV9	-	TRBJ2-7
CASSPPIKANTGELFF	TGTGCCAGCAGTCCCCCTATTAAGGCGAACACCGGGGAGCTGTTTTTT	-	TRBV5-4	-	TRBJ2-2
CASSPRQGAFVNTEAFF	TGTGCCAGCAGCCCGAGACAGGGGGCTTTCGTGAACACTGAAGCTTTCTTT	-	TRBV7-9	TRBD1	TRBJ1-1
CASSLRPSTDTQYF	TGTGCCAGCAGCTTACGTCCCTCCACAGATACGCAGTATTTT	-	TRBV11-1	-	TRBJ2-3
CAWSSPDTQYF	TGTGCCTGGAGCAGTCCAGATACGCAGTATTTT	-	TRBV30	-	TRBJ2-3
CASRGTAGKTEAFF	TGTGCCAGCAGGGGGACAGCCGGGAAGACTGAAGCTTTCTTT	-	TRBV27	TRBD1	TRBJ1-1
CAWSEGRYEQYF	TGTGCCTGGAGCGAGGGAAGGTACGAGCAGTACTTC	few	TRBV30	-	TRBJ2-7
CASSLGQVADEQYF	TGTGCCAGCAGCTTGGGACAGGTAGCCGACGAGCAGTACTTC	-	TRBV11-3	TRBD1	TRBJ2-7
CSVDARGFNTDTQYF	TGCAGCGTTGACGCCCGGGGGTTTAACACAGATACGCAGTATTTT	-	TRBV29-1	-	TRBJ2-3
CASSLSRGRTGNTIYF	TGTGCCAGCAGTTTGTCTCGGGGACGAACTGGAAACACCATATATTTT	-	TRBV2	-	TRBJ1-3
CASSEAGANYGYTF	TGTGCCAGCAGTGAGGCCGGAGCTAACTATGGCTACACCTTC	few	TRBV2	-	TRBJ1-2
CASSHGSVNYGYTF	TGTGCCAGCAGCCACGGTAGTGTTAACTATGGCTACACCTTC	few	TRBV11-3	-	TRBJ1-2
CASSLVVSETQYF	TGCGCCAGCAGCTTGGTCGTATCGGAGACCCAGTACTTC	few	TRBV5-1	-	TRBJ2-5
CASSSFLTGELFF	TGTGCCAGCAGCTCCTTTTTGACCGGGGAGCTGTTTTTT	-	TRBV7-2	-	TRBJ2-2
CASKRIQGNSPLHF	TGTGCCAGCAAAAGAATACAGGGAAATTCACCCCTCCACTTT	few	TRBV11-2	-	TRBJ1-6
CASSLARSGGADEQFF	TGTGCCAGCAGCTTAGCGCGTAGCGGGGGGGCCGATGAGCAGTTCTTC	-	TRBV7-2	TRBD2	TRBJ2-1
CASSTEPGQGPATQYF	TGTGCCAGCAGCACTGAACCGGGACAGGGCCCCGCGACCCAGTACTTC	-	TRBV2	TRBD1	TRBJ2-5
CASSRDFPYEQYF	TGTGCCAGCAGCCGGGACTTCCCCTACGAGCAGTACTTC	-	TRBV6-5	-	TRBJ2-7
CASSDLRGSYNEQFF	TGCGCCAGCAGTGATTTACGGGGGTCCTACAATGAGCAGTTCTTC	few	TRBV10-1	-	TRBJ2-1
CASIGGFWGTGAYEQYF	TGTGCCAGCATTGGCGGGTTTTGGGGGACAGGGGCTTACGAGCAGTACTTC	once	TRBV2	TRBD1	TRBJ2-7